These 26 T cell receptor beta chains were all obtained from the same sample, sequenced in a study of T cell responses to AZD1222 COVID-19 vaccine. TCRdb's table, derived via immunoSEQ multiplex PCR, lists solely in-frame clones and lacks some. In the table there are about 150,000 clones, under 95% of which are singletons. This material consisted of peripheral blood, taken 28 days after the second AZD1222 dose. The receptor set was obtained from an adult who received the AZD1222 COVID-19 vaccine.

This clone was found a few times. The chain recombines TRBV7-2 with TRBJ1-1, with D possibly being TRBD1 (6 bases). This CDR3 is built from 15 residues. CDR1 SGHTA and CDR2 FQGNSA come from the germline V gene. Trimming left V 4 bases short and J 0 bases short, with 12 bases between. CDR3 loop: CASSSVQGLNTEAFF. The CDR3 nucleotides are TGTGCCAGCAGCTCAGTACAGGGATTGAACACTGAAGCTTTCTTT.

The CDR3 DNA follows: TGTGCCAGCAGCCCTCGGGACAGTAATGAAAAACTGTTTTTT. Encoded protein: CASSPRDSNEKLFF. The genes are TRBV9 and TRBJ1-4, with 7 bases fitting TRBD1. V shed 4 bases and J 4 bases; nucleotides not matched to a gene: 4. The CDR3 spans 14 residues. CDR1 is SGDLS and CDR2 is YYNGEE in the germline V gene. The whole variable domain, remainder taken from reference TRBV9 and TRBJ1-4, is DSGVTQTPKHLITATGQRVTLRCSPRSGDLSVYWYQQSLDQGLQFLIQYYNGEERAKGNILERFSAQQFPDLHSELNLSSLELGDSALYFCASSPRDSNEKLFFGSGTQLSVL.

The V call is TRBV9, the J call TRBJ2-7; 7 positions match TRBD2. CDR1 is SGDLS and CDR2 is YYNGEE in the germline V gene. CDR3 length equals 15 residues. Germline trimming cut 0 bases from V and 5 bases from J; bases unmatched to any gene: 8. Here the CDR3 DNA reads TGTGCCAGCAGCGTAGGTGGGGGAGGGCCAAACGAGCAGTACTTC. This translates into CASSVGGGGPNEQYF.

The CDR3 reads CASKRAGTGELFF. For the CDR3, the DNA is TGTGCCAGCAAGCGGGCGGGGACCGGGGAGCTGTTTTTT. This rearrangement joins TRBV9 to TRBJ2-2; tentative D call: TRBD2 (6 bases). Germline CDR1 is SGDLS and CDR2 is YYNGEE. Trimming stripped 6 bases from V and 5 bases from J, with 11 bases between. The CDR3 covers 13 residues.

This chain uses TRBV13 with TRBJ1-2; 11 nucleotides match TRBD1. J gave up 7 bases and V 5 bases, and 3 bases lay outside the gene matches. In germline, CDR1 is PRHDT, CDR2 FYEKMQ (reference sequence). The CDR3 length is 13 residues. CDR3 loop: CASSRGQGGGYTF. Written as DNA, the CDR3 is TGTGCCAGCAGCCGGGGACAGGGGGGTGGCTACACCTTC.

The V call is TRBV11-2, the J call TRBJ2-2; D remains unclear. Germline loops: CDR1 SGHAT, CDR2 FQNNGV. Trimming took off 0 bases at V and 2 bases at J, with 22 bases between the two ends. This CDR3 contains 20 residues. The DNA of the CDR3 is TGTGCCAGCAGCTTAGACGACGGTGGGCCGGCCACACAAAACACCGGGGAGCTGTTTTTT. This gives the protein CASSLDDGGPATQNTGELFF.

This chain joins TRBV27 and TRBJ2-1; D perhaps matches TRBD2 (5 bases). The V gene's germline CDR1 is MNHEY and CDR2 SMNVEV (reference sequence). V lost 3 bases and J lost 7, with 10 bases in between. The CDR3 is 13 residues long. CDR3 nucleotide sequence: TGTGCCAGCAGTTTCAGTTCGGGGAATGAGCAGTTCTTC. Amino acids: CASSFSSGNEQFF.

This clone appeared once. CDR3 sequence (DNA): TGTGCCAGCAGCCAAAACTTAGCGGGAGGGCCCCACAATGAGCAGTTCTTC. As protein: CASSQNLAGGPHNEQFF. The chain uses TRBV3-1 (or the pseudogene TRBV3-2) and TRBJ2-1, with 11 bases that match TRBD2. The CDR3 runs 17 residues. Germline V lookup: CDR1 LGHDT, CDR2 YNNKEL (reference sequence). Unmatched junction bases numbered 8, after V lost 2 bases and J lost 5 bases.

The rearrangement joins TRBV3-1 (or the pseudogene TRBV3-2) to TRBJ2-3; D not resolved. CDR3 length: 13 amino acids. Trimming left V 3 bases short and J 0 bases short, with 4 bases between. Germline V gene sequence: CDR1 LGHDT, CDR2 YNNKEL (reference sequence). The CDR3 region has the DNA TGTGCCAGCAGCCAGGCTAGCACAGATACGCAGTATTTT. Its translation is CASSQASTDTQYF.

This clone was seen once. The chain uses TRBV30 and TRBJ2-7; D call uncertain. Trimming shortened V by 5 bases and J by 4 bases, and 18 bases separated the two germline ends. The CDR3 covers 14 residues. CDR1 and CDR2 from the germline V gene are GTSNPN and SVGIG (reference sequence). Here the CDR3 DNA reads TGTGCCTGGGCCGGGCCAAGCGTCGGGTACGAGCAGTACTTC. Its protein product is CAWAGPSVGYEQYF.

CDR3 DNA sequence: TGTGCCAGCAGTGGGACAGGGGGCTTGGGCTATGGCTACACCTTC. Protein sequence: CASSGTGGLGYGYTF. The chain recombines TRBV7-8 with TRBJ1-2; 12 bases are shared with TRBD1. This CDR3 contains 15 residues. Germline lookup yields CDR1 SGHVS and CDR2 FQNEAQ. The J segment lost 4 bases and the V segment lost 6 bases, leaving 6 bases of the junction unmatched.

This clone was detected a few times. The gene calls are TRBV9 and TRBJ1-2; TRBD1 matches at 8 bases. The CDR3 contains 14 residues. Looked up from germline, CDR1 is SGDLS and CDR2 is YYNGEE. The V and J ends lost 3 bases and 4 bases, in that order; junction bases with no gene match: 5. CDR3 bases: TGTGCCAGCAGCGAGGGAACAGGGGGCTATGGCTACACCTTC. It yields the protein CASSEGTGGYGYTF.

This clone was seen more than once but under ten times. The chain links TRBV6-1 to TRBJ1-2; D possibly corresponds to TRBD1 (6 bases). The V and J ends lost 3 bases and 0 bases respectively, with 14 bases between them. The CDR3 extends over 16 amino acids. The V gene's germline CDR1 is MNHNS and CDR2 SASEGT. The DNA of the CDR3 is TGTGCCAGCAGTGAGATACAGGGATCCGCTAACTATGGCTACACCTTC. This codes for CASSEIQGSANYGYTF.

Here the CDR3 reads CAWRGGVGQPQHF. CDR3 DNA: TGTGCCTGGAGAGGTGGGGTTGGTCAGCCCCAGCATTTT. The genes are TRBV30 and TRBJ1-5; no clear D. This CDR3 comprises 13 residues. CDR1 is GTSNPN, CDR2 SVGIG, per germline (reference sequence). V lost 3 bases, J lost 6 bases, and 12 bases lay in between.

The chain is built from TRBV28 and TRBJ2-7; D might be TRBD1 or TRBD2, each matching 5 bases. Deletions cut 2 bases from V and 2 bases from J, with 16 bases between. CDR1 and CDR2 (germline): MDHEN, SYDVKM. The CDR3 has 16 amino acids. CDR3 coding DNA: TGTGCCAGCAGTTTACGCTTTGGGGACGGGCCCTACGAGCAGTACTTC. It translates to CASSLRFGDGPYEQYF.

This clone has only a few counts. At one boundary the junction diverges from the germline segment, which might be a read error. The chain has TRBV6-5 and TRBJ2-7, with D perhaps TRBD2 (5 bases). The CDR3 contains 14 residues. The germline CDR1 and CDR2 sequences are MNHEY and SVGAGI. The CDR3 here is CASSDSKAGGKQYF. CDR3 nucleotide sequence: TGTGCCAGCAGTGACTCGAAGGCAGGAGGAAAGCAGTACTTC.

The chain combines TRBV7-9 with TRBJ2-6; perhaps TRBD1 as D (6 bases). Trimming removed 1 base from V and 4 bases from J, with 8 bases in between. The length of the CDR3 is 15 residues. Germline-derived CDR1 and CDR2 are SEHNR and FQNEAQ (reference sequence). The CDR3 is CASSLGGPGANVLTF. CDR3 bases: TGTGCCAGCAGCTTAGGGGGGCCCGGGGCCAACGTCCTGACTTTC. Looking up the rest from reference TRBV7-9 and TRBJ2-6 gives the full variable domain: DTGVSQNPRHKITKRGQNVTFRCDPISEHNRLYWYRQTLGQGPEFLTYFQNEAQLEKSRLLSDRFSAERPKGSFSTLEIQRTEQGDSAMYLCASSLGGPGANVLTFGAGSRLTVL.

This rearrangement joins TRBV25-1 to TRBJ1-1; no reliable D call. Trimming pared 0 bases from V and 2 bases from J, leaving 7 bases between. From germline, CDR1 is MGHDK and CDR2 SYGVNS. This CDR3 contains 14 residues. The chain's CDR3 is CASSEYRENTEAFF. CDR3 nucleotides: TGTGCCAGCAGTGAATATCGGGAAAACACTGAAGCTTTCTTT.

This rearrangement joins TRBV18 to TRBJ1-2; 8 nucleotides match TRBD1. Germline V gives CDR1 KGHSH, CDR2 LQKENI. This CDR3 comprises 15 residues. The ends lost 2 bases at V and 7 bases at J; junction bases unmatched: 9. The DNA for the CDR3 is TGTGCCAGCTCACCAGGGGACAGGCTGGATGGTGGCTACACCTTC. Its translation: CASSPGDRLDGGYTF.

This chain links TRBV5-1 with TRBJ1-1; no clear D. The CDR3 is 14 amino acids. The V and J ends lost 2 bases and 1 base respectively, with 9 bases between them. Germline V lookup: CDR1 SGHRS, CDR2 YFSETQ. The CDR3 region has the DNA TGCGCCAGCAGCTTCGACGGTCAGAACACTGAAGCTTTCTTT. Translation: CASSFDGQNTEAFF.

DNA of the CDR3: TGTGCCAGCAGCTTAGTACCCCGCTACAATAATTCACCCCTCCACTTT. This encodes CASSLVPRYNNSPLHF. The chain uses TRBV7-2 and TRBJ1-6; no definite D call. Germline-derived CDR1 and CDR2 are SGHTA and FQGNSA. Trimming stripped 1 base from V and 5 bases from J, with 12 bases between. CDR3 length equals 16 residues.

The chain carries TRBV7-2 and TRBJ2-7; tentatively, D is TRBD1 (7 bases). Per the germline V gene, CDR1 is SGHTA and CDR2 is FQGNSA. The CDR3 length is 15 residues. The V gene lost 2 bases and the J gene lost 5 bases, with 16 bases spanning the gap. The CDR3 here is CASSLFQGGEDEQYF. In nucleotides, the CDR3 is TGTGCCAGCAGCTTATTCCAGGGGGGCGAGGACGAGCAGTACTTC.

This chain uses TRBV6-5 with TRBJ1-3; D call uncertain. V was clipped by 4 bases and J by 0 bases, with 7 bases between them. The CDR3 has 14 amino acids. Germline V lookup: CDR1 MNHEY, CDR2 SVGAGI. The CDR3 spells CASSFAISGNTIYF. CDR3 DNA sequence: TGTGCCAGCAGTTTCGCCATCTCTGGAAACACCATATATTTT.

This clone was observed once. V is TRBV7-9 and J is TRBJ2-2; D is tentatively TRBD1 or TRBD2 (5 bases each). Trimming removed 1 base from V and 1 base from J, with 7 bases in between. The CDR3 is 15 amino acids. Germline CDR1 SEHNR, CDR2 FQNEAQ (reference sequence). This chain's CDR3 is CASSLVGGNTGELFF. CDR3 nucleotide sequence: TGTGCCAGCAGCTTAGTTGGGGGGAACACCGGGGAGCTGTTTTTT.

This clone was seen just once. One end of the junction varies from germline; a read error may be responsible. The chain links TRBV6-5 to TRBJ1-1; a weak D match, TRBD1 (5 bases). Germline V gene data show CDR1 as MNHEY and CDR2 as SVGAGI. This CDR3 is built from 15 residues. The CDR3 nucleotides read TGTGCCAGCAGCTACTCGGCGGGGGGGGGCACTGAAGCTTTCTTT. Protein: CASSYSAGGGTEAFF.

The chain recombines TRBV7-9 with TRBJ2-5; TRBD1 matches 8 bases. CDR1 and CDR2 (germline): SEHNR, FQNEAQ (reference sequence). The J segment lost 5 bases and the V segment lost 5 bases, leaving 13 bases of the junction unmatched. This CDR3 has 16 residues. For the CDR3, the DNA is TGTGCCAGCAGCGAACCCTTGGGCAGGGGGCGTGAGACCCAGTACTTC. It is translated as CASSEPLGRGRETQYF.